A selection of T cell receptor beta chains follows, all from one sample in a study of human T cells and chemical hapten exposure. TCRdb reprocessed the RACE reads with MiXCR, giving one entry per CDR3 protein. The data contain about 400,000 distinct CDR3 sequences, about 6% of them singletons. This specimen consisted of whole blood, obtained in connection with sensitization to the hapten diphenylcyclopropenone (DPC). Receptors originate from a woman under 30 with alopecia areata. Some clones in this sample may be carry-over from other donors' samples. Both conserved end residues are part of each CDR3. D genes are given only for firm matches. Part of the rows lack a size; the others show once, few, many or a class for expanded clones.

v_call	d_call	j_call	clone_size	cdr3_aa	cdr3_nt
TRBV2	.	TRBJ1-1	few	CASSEEGGTLNTEAFF	TGTGCCAGCAGTGAGGAAGGGGGGACGCTGAACACTGAAGCTTTCTTT
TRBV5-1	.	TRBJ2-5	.	CASSLALKGEGQETQYF	TGCGCCAGCAGCTTGGCGTTGAAAGGGGAAGGCCAAGAGACCCAGTACTTC
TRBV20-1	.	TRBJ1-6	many	CSAVESRNSPLHF	TGCAGTGCCGTCGAGAGTCGGAATTCACCCCTCCACTTT
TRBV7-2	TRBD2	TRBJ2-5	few	CASSLASSGAQTQYF	TGTGCCAGCAGCTTAGCAAGTAGCGGGGCACAGACCCAGTACTTC
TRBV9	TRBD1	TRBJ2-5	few	CASSVARGRETQYF	TGTGCCAGCAGCGTCGCCAGGGGGAGAGAGACCCAGTACTTC
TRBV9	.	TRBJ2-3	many	CASSVSRDTQYF	TGTGCCAGCAGCGTATCGCGCGATACGCAGTATTTT
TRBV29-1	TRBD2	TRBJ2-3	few	CSVEWRGGVRSTDTQYF	TGCAGCGTTGAATGGCGGGGGGGCGTTCGTAGCACAGATACGCAGTATTTT
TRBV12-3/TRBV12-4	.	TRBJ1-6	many	CASSPGQFNSPLHF	TGTGCCAGCAGTCCAGGACAGTTTAATTCACCCCTCCACTTT
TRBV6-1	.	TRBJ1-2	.	CASSEYSETGDGYTF	TGTGCCAGCAGTGAATATAGTGAGACGGGGGATGGCTACACCTTC
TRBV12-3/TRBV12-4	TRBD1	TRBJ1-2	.	CASSLRQGAVDGYTF	TGTGCCAGCAGTCTTAGACAGGGGGCAGTAGATGGCTACACCTTC
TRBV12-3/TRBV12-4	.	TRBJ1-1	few	CASSRSGQTEAFF	TGTGCCAGCAGCCGGTCGGGGCAGACTGAAGCTTTCTTT
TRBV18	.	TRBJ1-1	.	CASSPQDGGRNTEAFF	TGTGCCAGCTCACCTCAGGACGGGGGGAGAAATACTGAAGCTTTCTTT
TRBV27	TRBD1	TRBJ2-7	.	CASSLTGGTFGHF	TGTGCCAGCAGTTTAACAGGGGGAACTTTCGGGCACTTC
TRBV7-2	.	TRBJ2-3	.	CASSFGGLADTQYF	TGTGCCAGCAGCTTCGGGGGGCTAGCAGATACGCAGTATTTT
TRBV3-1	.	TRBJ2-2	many	CASTKSGDTGELFF	TGTGCCAGCACCAAATCAGGGGACACCGGGGAGCTGTTTTTT
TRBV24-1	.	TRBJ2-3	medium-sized	CATSGSAGTDTQYF	TGTGCCACCAGTGGGTCGGCCGGCACAGATACGCAGTATTTT